Each of the 28 T cell receptor beta chains below was sequenced from the same sample in a study of immune evolution from preneoplasia to lung adenocarcinoma. Profiled with immunoSEQ multiplex PCR; TCRdb holds only in-frame clones, not every one. The sample has 9,500 to 15,000 clones; more than 75% are singletons. The sample comprised FFPE tissue from an adenomatous hyperplasia lung lesion. The subset: atypical adenomatous hyperplasia (AAH), lung preneoplasia. Receptors originate from a person aged 50-70 years with lung adenocarcinoma.

The chain uses TRBV5-6 and TRBJ2-5, with 9 bases lining up with TRBD2. The V segment lost 1 base and the J segment 4 bases; nucleotides outside the gene matches: 5. The CDR3 covers 15 residues. Germline CDR1 is SGHDT and CDR2 is YYEEEE. CDR3 DNA: TGTGCCAGCAGCTTGTTTAATAGCGGGAGAGAGACCCAGTACTTC. This encodes CASSLFNSGRETQYF.

This chain joins TRBV5-4 and TRBJ2-5; either TRBD1 or TRBD2 may supply D (6 bases each). Germline V CDR1 and CDR2: SGHNT, YYREEE (reference sequence). This CDR3 has 15 residues. The ends were cut back, 1 base at V and 1 base at J, with 11 bases in the middle. Here the CDR3 DNA reads TGTGCCAGCAGCTTGCCGGGGGCCCTCCAAGAGACCCAGTACTTC. It specifies CASSLPGALQETQYF.

The CDR3 reads CASSLITGRGEQYF. The CDR3 DNA reads TGTGCCAGCAGCTTAATAACGGGACGCGGCGAGCAGTACTTC. The gene calls are TRBV7-9 and TRBJ2-7, with D perhaps given as TRBD1 or TRBD2 (5 bases each). The CDR3 sequence is 14 residues long. V lost 2 bases and J 6 bases, leaving 14 bases between the germline ends. Germline V CDR1 and CDR2: SEHNR, FQNEAQ (reference sequence).

The CDR3 protein is CSVNTPPTNEKLFF. CDR3 bases: TGCAGCGTCAACACACCTCCAACTAATGAAAAACTGTTTTTT. The chain combines TRBV29-1 with TRBJ1-4; D is ambiguous. With 6 bases removed from V and 0 bases from J, the gap between germline ends came to 11 bases. Germline loops: CDR1 SQVTM, CDR2 ANQGSEA. The CDR3 totals 14 residues.

This clone has a single count. The chain links TRBV30 to TRBJ2-7, with 14 bases lining up with TRBD2. The CDR3 loop spans 13 amino acids. Germline lookup yields CDR1 GTSNPN and CDR2 SVGIG (reference sequence). The V segment lost 5 bases and the J segment 6 bases; nucleotides outside the gene matches: 3. The CDR3 DNA follows: TGTGCCTGGGGGACTAGCGGGAGTTCCGAGCAGTACTTC. It specifies CAWGTSGSSEQYF.

CDR3 coding DNA: TGTGCCAGCAGCCCCGGACAGCTGAACACTGAAGCTTTCTTT. This gives the protein CASSPGQLNTEAFF. The chain has TRBV7-9 and TRBJ1-1; D might be TRBD1 (6 bases). V was shortened by 5 bases and J by 0 bases, with 10 bases between the two germline ends. This CDR3 comprises 14 residues. Looked up from germline, CDR1 is SEHNR and CDR2 is FQNEAQ (reference sequence).

This clone was counted once. The genes are TRBV7-8 and TRBJ1-3; 8 positions agree with TRBD1. Unmatched junction bases numbered 4, after V lost 5 bases and J lost 4 bases. The CDR3 has 14 residues. CDR1 and CDR2 from the germline V gene are SGHVS and FQNEAQ. The CDR3 DNA reads as TGTGCCAGCAGCCCACAGGGGGGGGGAAACACCATATATTTT. Translation gives CASSPQGGGNTIYF.

CDR3 bases: TGTGCCAGCAGTTATAAACAGTCCTACGAGCAGTACTTC. Its translation is CASSYKQSYEQYF. The rearrangement uses TRBV27 and TRBJ2-7; D is unclear. This CDR3 has 13 residues. Germline V gene data show CDR1 as MNHEY and CDR2 as SMNVEV (reference sequence). Trimming took off 4 bases at V and 1 base at J, with 8 bases between the two ends.

This clone was counted between two and nine times. Here the CDR3 reads CASSSAHGTVYSNQPQHF. The DNA for the CDR3 is TGTGCCAGCAGTTCTGCGCACGGGACAGTTTATAGCAATCAGCCCCAGCATTTT. The rearrangement links TRBV7-8 to TRBJ1-5; 7 nucleotides agree with TRBD1. CDR1 is SGHVS and CDR2 is FQNEAQ in the germline V gene. This CDR3 is built from 18 residues. V trimming: 6 bases; J trimming: 0 bases; junction bases outside the gene matches: 14.

The chain combines TRBV2 with TRBJ2-1; TRBD1 or TRBD2 may be the D gene (5 bases each). The V and J ends lost 6 bases and 6 bases respectively, with 12 bases between them. Per the germline V gene, CDR1 is SNHLY and CDR2 is FYNNEI. The CDR3 totals 13 residues. CDR3 in amino acids: CASRGEYGNEQFF. In nucleotides, the CDR3 is TGTGCCAGCAGAGGGGAGTATGGCAATGAGCAGTTCTTC.

V is TRBV5-5 and J is TRBJ2-2, with TRBD2 matching 8 bases. This CDR3 is 14 amino acids long. Trimming took 6 bases from V and 7 from J; bases not matched to a gene: 8. Germline CDR1 reads SGHKS; CDR2 reads YYEKEE (reference sequence). The CDR3 is CASKHSSGSGELFF. The DNA of the CDR3 is TGTGCCAGCAAGCACAGCAGCGGGAGCGGGGAGCTGTTTTTT.

In its sample, this clone was seen once. The rearrangement uses TRBV29-1 and TRBJ1-5; 12 bases line up with TRBD1. Germline CDR1 SQVTM, CDR2 ANQGSEA. CDR3 length: 17 residues. V lost 6 bases and J lost 2; bases outside the gene matches: 11. DNA of the CDR3: TGCAGCGTCGCCGGGACAGGGGGCCTATCTGGCAATCAGCCCCAGCATTTT. This gives the protein CSVAGTGGLSGNQPQHF.

The chain has TRBV7-8 and TRBJ1-1; D gene uncertain. Germline CDR1 SGHVS, CDR2 FQNEAQ. V was trimmed by 5 bases and J by 3 bases, leaving 13 bases between them. The CDR3 sequence is 14 residues long. The DNA of the CDR3 is TGTGCCAGCAGCCGATTGGGCCCTGACACTGAAGCTTTCTTT. It is translated as CASSRLGPDTEAFF.

In this sample, this clone turned up once. J is TRBJ1-5 and V is TRBV19; D not certain. This CDR3 has 17 residues. The germline V gene encodes CDR1 LNHDA and CDR2 SQIVND (reference sequence). Trimming shortened V by 1 base and J by 1 base, and 14 bases separated the two germline ends. The CDR3 reads CASSIGRWGESNQPQHF. CDR3 nucleotide sequence: TGTGCCAGTAGTATAGGACGGTGGGGTGAGAGCAATCAGCCCCAGCATTTT. Looking up the rest from reference TRBV19 and TRBJ1-5 gives the full variable domain: DGGITQSPKYLFRKEGQNVTLSCEQNLNHDAMYWYRQDPGQGLRLIYYSQIVNDFQKGDIAEGYSVSREKKESFPLTVTSAQKNPTAFYLCASSIGRWGESNQPQHFGDGTRLSIL.

This chain uses TRBV15 with TRBJ1-5; D not resolved. Germline CDR1 LNHNV, CDR2 YYDKDF (reference sequence). The CDR3 has 13 amino acids. Trimming took off 3 bases at V and 5 bases at J, with 8 bases between the two ends. The CDR3 sequence is CATSSQADQPQHF. The CDR3, as DNA: TGTGCCACCAGCAGCCAAGCCGATCAGCCCCAGCATTTT. Full variable domain (rest looked up from reference TRBV15 and TRBJ1-5): DAMVIQNPRYQVTQFGKPVTLSCSQTLNHNVMYWYQQKSSQAPKLLFHYYDKDFNNEADTPDNFQSRRPNTSFCFLDIRSPGLGDTAMYLCATSSQADQPQHFGDGTRLSIL.

The chain is built from TRBV5-6 and TRBJ1-4, with unresolved D. V was cut by 5 bases and J by 8 bases, with 13 bases left in between. The germline gives CDR1 SGHDT, CDR2 YYEEEE. The CDR3 totals 13 residues. CDR3 region: CASRGRTREKLFF. The CDR3 DNA sequence: TGTGCCAGCAGAGGCCGCACAAGGGAAAAACTGTTTTTT.

The chain has TRBV29-1 and TRBJ1-2; 12 bases are shared with TRBD1. The CDR3 consists of 12 residues. Germline CDR1 is SQVTM and CDR2 is ANQGSEA. With 6 bases clipped from V and 8 bases from J, the junction kept 4 bases outside the gene matches. The CDR3 protein is CSVGTGGGGYTF. The CDR3 DNA reads TGCAGCGTGGGGACAGGGGGCGGGGGCTACACCTTC.

The V gene is TRBV11-3, the J gene TRBJ1-1; 7 nucleotides line up with TRBD1. In germline, CDR1 is SGHNT, CDR2 YENEEA. The CDR3 is made up of 14 amino acids. V shed 7 bases, J shed 7 bases, and the junction held 12 bases outside the gene matches. The CDR3 reads CASTLRSGQLEAFF. The CDR3 DNA is TGTGCCAGCACCCTTAGATCGGGACAGCTTGAAGCTTTCTTT.

This chain uses TRBV11-3 with TRBJ2-2; possible D gene TRBD1, 6 bases. The V gene's germline CDR1 is SGHNT and CDR2 YENEEA. The CDR3 length is 16 residues. Trimming removed 6 bases from V and 7 bases from J, with 21 bases in between. CDR3 in amino acids: CASSSNRVSYFGELFF. In DNA form, the CDR3 reads TGTGCCAGCAGTTCTAACAGGGTGTCTTATTTCGGGGAGCTGTTTTTT.

The rearrangement links TRBV6-1 to TRBJ1-5; D remains unclear. The CDR3 is made up of 17 amino acids. With 0 bases removed from V and 0 bases from J, the gap between germline ends came to 12 bases. Germline loops: CDR1 MNHNS, CDR2 SASEGT. The CDR3, as DNA: TGTGCCAGCAGTGAAGCTAGGACCGGGAATAGCAATCAGCCCCAGCATTTT. This encodes CASSEARTGNSNQPQHF.

The rearrangement joins TRBV11-3 to TRBJ2-1; 8 bases align to TRBD2. V dropped 2 bases and J dropped 3; count of bases not matched to a gene: 12. CDR3 length: 18 residues. The germline gives CDR1 SGHNT, CDR2 YENEEA. The CDR3 DNA sequence: TGTGCCAGCAGCTTATGGAAGGTCAGCGGGAGAAGCTACAATGAGCAGTTCTTC. It codes for CASSLWKVSGRSYNEQFF. The whole variable domain, filled in from reference TRBV11-3 and TRBJ2-1, reads EAGVVQSPRYKIIEKKQPVAFWCNPISGHNTLYWYLQNLGQGPELLIRYENEEAVDDSQLPKDRFSAERLKGVDSTLKIQPAELGDSAVYLCASSLWKVSGRSYNEQFFGPGTRLTVL.

The chain combines TRBV10-2 with TRBJ1-6; D is possibly TRBD1 (6 bases). The V end was cut by 2 bases, the J end by 10 bases, with 12 bases between. Germline CDR1 is WSHSY and CDR2 is SAAADI. The CDR3 is 14 amino acids. CDR3 bases: TGCGCCAGCAGTGAGGTCAGGGGAAGCTCACCCCTCCACTTT. Protein product: CASSEVRGSSPLHF.

This chain connects TRBV4-2 to TRBJ2-7; a possible D gene is TRBD2 (6 bases). CDR1 and CDR2 (germline): LGHNA, YNFKEQ. This CDR3 region has 14 residues. V was shortened by 5 bases and J by 3 bases, with 14 bases between the two germline ends. The CDR3 sequence: CASSDLGGGYEQYF. CDR3 sequence (DNA): TGTGCCAGCAGCGACTTGGGGGGTGGCTACGAGCAGTACTTC.

The chain uses TRBV5-1 and TRBJ2-7, with D tentatively TRBD2 (5 bases). The CDR3 totals 12 residues. Germline CDR1 and CDR2: SGHRS and YFSETQ. With 0 bases removed from V and 6 bases from J, the gap between germline ends came to 7 bases. The CDR3 DNA reads TGCGCCAGCAGCTTGGGAGGGCCCGAGCAGTACTTC. This codes for CASSLGGPEQYF.

J is TRBJ2-7 and V is TRBV9, with 7 positions matching TRBD1. Germline V gene data show CDR1 as SGDLS and CDR2 as YYNGEE. Losses at the gene ends were 3 bases for V and 2 bases for J; bases not matched to a gene: 2. The length of the CDR3 is 13 residues. In DNA form, the CDR3 reads TGTGCCAGCAGCGCTGACAGGGCCTACGAGCAGTACTTC. Protein: CASSADRAYEQYF.

This chain joins TRBV30 and TRBJ2-7; the D call may be TRBD1 or TRBD2 (5 bases each). Germline-derived CDR1 and CDR2 are GTSNPN and SVGIG (reference sequence). V was clipped by 2 bases and J by 5 bases, with 16 bases between them. The CDR3 has 14 amino acids. CDR3 bases: TGTGCCTGGAGTTCACCGGGACCGATGGACGAGCAGTACTTC. Translation: CAWSSPGPMDEQYF.

The genes are TRBV7-8 and TRBJ1-2; maybe TRBD1 (6 bases). Between the trimmed V and J ends, which lost 5 bases and 8 bases, there was a span of 12 bases. This CDR3 comprises 12 residues. The germline V gene encodes CDR1 SGHVS and CDR2 FQNEAQ. DNA for the CDR3: TGTGCCAGCAGCCCGGACAGAGACGGCTACACCTTC. It codes for CASSPDRDGYTF. Drawing the rest from reference TRBV7-8 and TRBJ1-2, the complete variable domain is GAGVSQSPRYKVAKRGQDVALRCDPISGHVSLFWYQQALGQGPEFLTYFQNEAQLDKSGLPSDRFFAERPEGSVSTLKIQRTQQEDSAVYLCASSPDRDGYTFGSGTRLTVV.

This clone has more than one count but fewer than ten. The chain joins TRBV21-1 to TRBJ2-2; the D call TRBD1 from the table was never checked on the DNA. TRBV21-1 is labeled a pseudogene. CDR3 length equals 12 residues. CDR3 nucleotides: TGTGCCGGGGGACAGTCCGCCGGGGAGCTGTTTTTT. Translating gives CAGGQSAGELFF.